What follows describes a single T cell receptor (beta chain). Profiled with immunoSEQ multiplex PCR; TCRdb holds only in-frame clones, not every one. Of some 190,000 clones in the sample, 87% were seen once. This record comes from a study of Ad26.COV2.S vaccination and SARS-CoV-2 variants. This CDR3 has 12 residues. V is TRBV12-2 and J is TRBJ2-3. TRBV12-2 is a pseudogene segment. The starting material was peripheral blood, obtained after recovery from COVID-19. The receptor was isolated from a human donor who had recovered from COVID-19. The CDR3 sequence: CASRLEVTPQYF. CDR3 coding DNA: TGTGCAAGTCGCTTAGAAGTTACGCCGCAGTATTTT.